Presented here are 23 T cell receptor beta chains from one specimen sequenced in a study of blood T cell repertoires in COVID-19. Generated by immunoSEQ multiplex PCR, the TCRdb table keeps only in-frame clones and is missing some. Of approximately 150,000 clones listed, 84% are singletons. Specimen: peripheral blood. The receptors derive from a woman in her fifties or sixties in a cohort sampled during active or convalescent COVID-19.

The chain couples TRBV28 to TRBJ1-5; D unresolved. V was clipped by 7 bases and J by 1 base, with 8 bases between them. Germline V gene data show CDR1 as MDHEN and CDR2 as SYDVKM. This CDR3 region has 13 residues. CDR3 protein: CASTGRSNQPQHF. The CDR3 bases are TGTGCCAGCACGGGAAGGAGCAATCAGCCCCAGCATTTT. The complete variable domain, with remaining parts taken from reference TRBV28 and TRBJ1-5, reads DVKVTQSSRYLVKRTGEKVFLECVQDMDHENMFWYRQDPGLGLRLIYFSYDVKMKEKGDIPEGYSVSREKKERFSLILESASTNQTSMYLCASTGRSNQPQHFGDGTRLSIL.

V gene TRBV13 combines with J gene TRBJ1-1; D remains unclear. Germline V gene lookup returns CDR1 PRHDT and CDR2 FYEKMQ (reference sequence). The CDR3 contains 14 residues. Trimming removed 2 bases from V and 4 bases from J, with 11 bases in between. DNA for the CDR3: TGTGCCAGCAGCTTACCCGGTTCGGGCACTGAAGCTTTCTTT. Amino acid sequence: CASSLPGSGTEAFF.

The chain carries TRBV30 and TRBJ2-3, with TRBD2 identical over 11 bases. The CDR3 runs to 15 residues. Trimming removed 2 bases from V and 0 bases from J; junction bases left unmatched: 1. Germline-derived CDR1 and CDR2 are GTSNPN and SVGIG (reference sequence). CDR3: CAWSLAGGSTDTQYF. The CDR3 DNA follows: TGTGCCTGGAGTCTAGCGGGGGGAAGCACAGATACGCAGTATTTT.

The J gene is TRBJ2-1, the V gene TRBV2; no definite D call. Trimming cost V 3 bases and J 4 bases, with 13 bases left between them. There are 15 residues in the CDR3. From germline, CDR1 is SNHLY and CDR2 FYNNEI. DNA of the CDR3: TGTGCCAGCAGTGAGGGCCCAGCAGCATACAATGAGCAGTTCTTC. As protein: CASSEGPAAYNEQFF.

The rearrangement links TRBV19 to TRBJ1-6, with 7 bases fitting TRBD1. CDR1 is LNHDA and CDR2 is SQIVND in the germline V gene (reference sequence). This CDR3 is 13 amino acids long. Trimming cost V 2 bases and J 14 bases; bases outside gene matches: 6. The CDR3 protein is CASSIRDSMSLHF. The CDR3 nucleotides read TGTGCCAGTAGTATACGGGACAGTATGTCCCTCCACTTT.

The chain has TRBV5-1 and TRBJ2-7, with D hard to call. CDR1 and CDR2 from the germline V gene are SGHRS and YFSETQ. Trimming removed 3 bases from V and 7 bases from J, with 11 bases in between. The CDR3 length is 12 residues. DNA for the CDR3: TGCGCCAGCAGCTCCCAAACTGAGGAGCAGTACTTC. Protein: CASSSQTEEQYF.

The chain recombines TRBV6-5 with TRBJ2-5; 11 bases line up with TRBD1. CDR3 length equals 15 residues. V trimming: 6 bases; J trimming: 5 bases; junction bases outside the gene matches: 8. Germline CDR1 MNHEY, CDR2 SVGAGI. The DNA of the CDR3 is TGTGCCAGCAGCCCGGGACAGGGGGTGGTGGAGACCCAGTACTTC. Translating it yields CASSPGQGVVETQYF.

J is TRBJ1-5 and V is TRBV6-5, with a possible D match to TRBD1 (6 bases). The CDR3 is made up of 14 amino acids. V lost 4 bases to trimming and J lost 4 bases, with 11 bases between them. CDR1 is MNHEY, CDR2 SVGAGI, per germline. The CDR3 coding sequence is TGTGCCAGCAGTTCCACAGGGTGGAATCAGCCCCAGCATTTT. Protein sequence: CASSSTGWNQPQHF.

J is TRBJ2-3 and V is TRBV7-9; perhaps TRBD2 as D (6 bases). The CDR3 runs 13 residues. The germline V gene encodes CDR1 SEHNR and CDR2 FQNEAQ (reference sequence). Trimming removed 4 bases from V and 5 bases from J, with 10 bases in between. CDR3 nucleotide sequence: TGTGCCAGCAGCTCGGGGGTAGGAGATACGCAGTATTTT. It yields the protein CASSSGVGDTQYF.

The CDR3 DNA reads as TGTGCCAGCCGACAGTCGAGAAACACTGAAGCTTTCTTT. Translating it yields CASRQSRNTEAFF. The chain recombines TRBV6-5 with TRBJ1-1; a possible D gene is TRBD1 (5 bases). The V gene's germline CDR1 is MNHEY and CDR2 SVGAGI. Trimming removed 8 bases from V and 2 bases from J, with 12 bases in between. The CDR3 is 13 residues long.

This chain links TRBV15 with TRBJ1-4; 10 nucleotides line up with TRBD1. CDR1 and CDR2 (germline): LNHNV, YYDKDF (reference sequence). The CDR3 extends over 14 amino acids. V lost 3 bases to trimming and J lost 7 bases; unmatched junction nucleotides: 2. This chain's CDR3 is CATSRDRGSEKLFF. CDR3 DNA sequence: TGTGCCACCAGCAGGGACAGGGGGAGTGAAAAACTGTTTTTT.

V is TRBV6-1 and J is TRBJ2-5, with 7 bases aligning to TRBD1. This CDR3 has 17 amino acids. Germline V gives CDR1 MNHNS, CDR2 SASEGT. V shed 2 bases, J shed 4 bases, and the junction held 13 bases outside the gene matches. Here the CDR3 DNA reads TGTGCCAGCAGTGAAACAGGGGTTAGGGTACATGGAGAGACCCAGTACTTC. Its translation: CASSETGVRVHGETQYF.

The chain couples TRBV18 to TRBJ1-2; D call uncertain. The CDR3 runs 17 residues. Trimming took 2 bases from V and 0 from J, leaving 16 bases between them. The germline V gene encodes CDR1 KGHSH and CDR2 LQKENI. CDR3 nucleotide sequence: TGTGCCAGCTCACCAGTGGCGGGGAGTGTCGCTAACTATGGCTACACCTTC. Its protein is CASSPVAGSVANYGYTF. Drawing the rest from reference TRBV18 and TRBJ1-2, the complete variable domain is NAGVMQNPRHLVRRRGQEARLRCSPMKGHSHVYWYRQLPEEGLKFMVYLQKENIIDESGMPKERFSAEFPKEGPSILRIQQVVRGDSAAYFCASSPVAGSVANYGYTFGSGTRLTVV.

The chain combines TRBV30 with TRBJ1-4, with D possibly being TRBD1 (6 bases). This CDR3 is built from 14 residues. The germline V gene has CDR1 GTSNPN and CDR2 SVGIG (reference sequence). V was clipped by 0 bases and J by 8 bases, with 13 bases between them. CDR3: CAWSVGGGDEKLFF. The CDR3, as DNA: TGTGCCTGGAGTGTAGGAGGGGGGGACGAAAAACTGTTTTTT.

This clone was detected a few times. This chain uses TRBV10-3 with TRBJ1-2; 11 bases map to TRBD1. The CDR3 runs to 14 residues. Germline trimming cut 9 bases from V and 4 bases from J; bases unmatched to any gene: 7. From germline, CDR1 is ENHRY and CDR2 SYGVKD. The CDR3 sequence is CAIGTGGDGYGYTF. CDR3 DNA sequence: TGTGCCATTGGGACAGGGGGTGATGGCTATGGCTACACCTTC.

This clone was counted a few times. The V call is TRBV2, the J call TRBJ1-4, with D maybe TRBD1 (5 bases). The CDR3 is 13 residues long. The V and J ends lost 7 bases and 6 bases respectively, with 12 bases between them. Germline V gives CDR1 SNHLY, CDR2 FYNNEI. The CDR3 loop reads CASKAGRDEKLFF. The CDR3 DNA is TGTGCCAGCAAGGCAGGGCGTGATGAAAAACTGTTTTTT. Complete variable domain (other parts from reference TRBV2 and TRBJ1-4): EPEVTQTPSHQVTQMGQEVILRCVPISNHLYFYWYRQILGQKVEFLVSFYNNEISEKSEIFDDQFSVERPDGSNFTLKIRSTKLEDSAMYFCASKAGRDEKLFFGSGTQLSVL.

The rearrangement uses TRBV3-1 (or the pseudogene TRBV3-2) and TRBJ1-3; D remains unclear. The CDR3 runs 15 residues. Germline CDR1 reads LGHDT; CDR2 reads YNNKEL (reference sequence). V shed 0 bases and J shed 4 bases, with 10 bases lying between them. CDR3 in amino acids: CASSQDPRQGNTIYF. In DNA, the CDR3 is TGTGCCAGCAGCCAAGACCCCAGGCAGGGAAACACCATATATTTT.

The chain recombines TRBV2 with TRBJ1-2; possible D gene TRBD1, 6 bases. CDR3 size: 16 residues. Germline CDR1 is SNHLY and CDR2 is FYNNEI. Trimming removed 2 bases at V and 0 bases at J, with 13 bases between. The CDR3, as DNA: TGTGCCAGCAGTGAATTTCAGGACAGCTCTAACTATGGCTACACCTTC. Residues: CASSEFQDSSNYGYTF.

J is TRBJ1-1 and V is TRBV29-1; weak D call: TRBD1 (6 bases). Per germline, CDR1 SQVTM and CDR2 ANQGSEA. Between the trimmed V and J ends, which lost 7 bases and 5 bases, there was a span of 14 bases. The CDR3 is 12 amino acids. This chain's CDR3 is CSALQGVTEAFF. The CDR3 DNA reads as TGCAGCGCCCTACAGGGTGTGACTGAAGCTTTCTTT.

The chain joins TRBV2 to TRBJ1-6; D is unresolved. This CDR3 is 12 amino acids long. The V end was cut by 8 bases, the J end by 6 bases, with 8 bases between. The germline CDR1 and CDR2 sequences are SNHLY and FYNNEI. The DNA of the CDR3 is TGTGCCAGCCGACAACCTAATTCACCCCTCCACTTT. Translation gives CASRQPNSPLHF.

This chain uses TRBV3-1 (or the pseudogene TRBV3-2) with TRBJ2-5; D is ambiguous. Germline loops: CDR1 LGHDT, CDR2 YNNKEL (reference sequence). This CDR3 region has 15 residues. V lost 4 bases and J lost 1, with 13 bases in between. CDR3 DNA: TGTGCCAGCAGCCTCACCCCGGGTGCCCAAGAGACCCAGTACTTC. Protein: CASSLTPGAQETQYF.

The CDR3 sequence is CASSSQAGSGPASYEQYF. The CDR3 DNA reads as TGTGCCAGCAGCTCCCAGGCTGGGTCAGGCCCGGCCTCCTACGAGCAGTACTTC. The chain carries TRBV7-8 and TRBJ2-7; D unclear. Trimming removed 4 bases from V and 0 bases from J, with 22 bases in between. Germline V gene data show CDR1 as SGHVS and CDR2 as FQNEAQ. The CDR3 consists of 18 residues.

The chain links TRBV18 to TRBJ1-3; D not certain. The CDR3 has 14 amino acids. Deletions cut 4 bases from V and 0 bases from J, with 7 bases between. CDR1 and CDR2 from the germline V gene are KGHSH and LQKENI. The CDR3 loop is CASSLSSSGNTIYF. The CDR3 nucleotides read TGTGCCAGCTCACTTTCTAGCTCTGGAAACACCATATATTTT.